This T cell receptor (beta chain) was observed in a study of blood T cell repertoires in COVID-19. Across the whole study: PBMCs, B-cell-depleted T cells, or T cells provided the cDNA or gDNA that made up the material.

Recruitment covered about two dozen US areas and drew participants whose ages spanned about 18 to 89 years. Participants' reported clinical history set cohort assignment. The CDR3 has 15 amino acids. From germline, CDR1 is SGHAT and CDR2 FQDESV (reference sequence). V was clipped by 3 bases and J by 4 bases; unmatched bases: 7. Source study methods: The assay estimated nucleated cells by amplifying reference gene primers. TCRdb's copy holds only in-frame clones and misses some; the assay was immunoSEQ multiplex PCR. For V, J and clone size, that table is used; D and trimming come from the DNA. The table has around 200,000 clones, around 80% seen once.

The chain carries TRBV11-1 and TRBJ2-5; 8 bases line up with TRBD1. The receptor was derived from a woman aged 40 to 50 with acute COVID-19. Sequencing input: PBMCs or T cells enriched from blood (not recorded which). Here the CDR3 reads CASSLEDRAPETQYF. The CDR3 DNA reads TGTGCCAGCAGCTTGGAGGACAGGGCGCCAGAGACCCAGTACTTC.